This T cell receptor (beta chain) was profiled in a study of T cell responses to AZD1222 COVID-19 vaccine. Study-wide points: No day 14 peak samples; only post-peak repertoires were characterized.

The CDR3 is 14 residues long. Trimming pared 3 bases from V and 0 bases from J, leaving 6 bases between. Germline V gene lookup returns CDR1 LGHDT and CDR2 YNNKEL (reference sequence). This table comes from immunoSEQ multiplex PCR, and its TCRdb copy is limited to in-frame clones, with some not included. This sample carries some 150,000 clones, about 86% of them seen once, and the ten largest clones take approximately 5%. Second-dose schedules of about 4 or about 12 weeks were combined. A note on this clone: Its antigen is undetermined.

This rearrangement joins TRBV3-1 (or the pseudogene TRBV3-2) to TRBJ1-3; the D is unclear. The clonotype originates from an adult who received the AZD1222 COVID-19 vaccine. Sequenced material: peripheral blood, taken 28 days after the second AZD1222 dose. CDR3 amino acids: CASSQVSSGNTIYF. CDR3 nucleotide sequence: TGTGCCAGCAGCCAGGTTAGCTCTGGAAACACCATATATTTT.